This entry concerns a single TCR beta chain. Its antigen is not known. Trimming shortened V by 1 base and J by 7 bases, and 8 bases separated the two germline ends. The CDR3 is 13 amino acids. The germline V gene encodes CDR1 SEHNR and CDR2 FQNEAQ (reference sequence). If no ophthalmopathy progression occurred within 18 months, Graves' hyperthyroidism was stable. The study enrolled patients aged 18 to 65 with newly diagnosed hyperthyroidism of under 2 months' duration. These data belong to a study of T cells in Graves' hyperthyroidism and ophthalmopathy. Broader study findings: In validation, the model predicted ophthalmopathy. These predictions came a median about 6 months before onset. Blood also held most thyroid clonotypes expanded beyond 0.001.

Amplification of TCR beta CDR3 regions used RNA as the template. The study used the HTBI primer set for a first-round RT-PCR of the TCR CDR3. TCRdb analysed the multiplex PCR reads with MiXCR anew, one entry per CDR3 protein. The sample records 500,000 to 600,000 distinct CDR3 sequences, over 15% being singletons. The origin of this receptor is a woman aged 18-29 years with Graves' hyperthyroidism. What was sequenced was blood. This sequence joins TRBV7-9 and TRBJ1-5, with D unresolved. The CDR3 DNA sequence: TGTGCCAGCAGCTTAGTGGTGGGGCAGCCCCAGCATTTT. It is translated as CASSLVVGQPQHF.